What follows are 18 T cell receptor beta chains derived from one specimen sequenced in a study of control samples from healthy donors and cancer patients. The repertoire was sequenced with immunoSEQ multiplex PCR; TCRdb's copy has only in-frame clones and lacks some. This sample has 40,000 to 45,000 clones, with approximately 70% found just once. The sample taken for sequencing was formalin-fixed, paraffin-embedded tissue. These receptors were taken from a male donor with melanoma.

The chain recombines TRBV10-2 with TRBJ1-2; TRBD1 is a possible D gene (6 bases). CDR1 and CDR2 (germline): WSHSY, SAAADI. The CDR3 loop spans 15 amino acids. Trimming cost V 6 bases and J 4 bases, with 18 bases left between them. CDR3 residues: CASRDAAGGGYGYTF. DNA of the CDR3: TGCGCCAGCAGGGATGCGGCCGGGGGCGGCTATGGCTACACCTTC.

This rearrangement joins TRBV5-5 to TRBJ1-3; 7 nucleotides line up with TRBD1. Germline CDR1 SGHKS, CDR2 YYEKEE (reference sequence). The CDR3 contains 16 residues. The V gene end was trimmed by 4 bases and the J gene end by 2 bases; junction bases not matched to a gene: 9. The CDR3 loop reads CASSIDYRGAGNTIYF. DNA for the CDR3: TGTGCCAGCAGCATCGATTACAGGGGCGCTGGAAACACCATATATTTT.

This rearrangement joins TRBV9 to TRBJ2-5, with D possibly being TRBD2 (5 bases). CDR1 is SGDLS, CDR2 YYNGEE, per germline. CDR3 length: 14 residues. V shed 0 bases and J shed 0 bases, with 6 bases lying between them. CDR3 amino acids: CASSVDGNQETQYF. In DNA form, the CDR3 reads TGTGCCAGCAGCGTAGACGGGAACCAAGAGACCCAGTACTTC.

This clone has a handful of counts. J is TRBJ2-3 and V is TRBV5-5; 10 bases are a match to TRBD2. The length of the CDR3 is 17 residues. Germline V gene data show CDR1 as SGHKS and CDR2 as YYEKEE (reference sequence). V lost 4 bases and J lost 2; bases outside the gene matches: 10. CDR3 in DNA: TGTGCCAGCAGCCAGCGGGAGGGCCGGTTTCTCACAGATACGCAGTATTTT. Translation: CASSQREGRFLTDTQYF.

This clone was detected only once. This sequence joins TRBV2 and TRBJ2-5; D possibly corresponds to TRBD1 (5 bases). The germline V and J ends were trimmed by 7 bases and 5 bases, with 14 bases remaining between them. Germline V lookup: CDR1 SNHLY, CDR2 FYNNEI. This CDR3 contains 13 residues. CDR3 nucleotides: TGTGCCAGCATCTGGGTAGGGGTGGAGACCCAGTACTTC. As protein: CASIWVGVETQYF.

The chain has TRBV7-8 and TRBJ1-1; D may be TRBD1 (5 bases). There are 13 residues in the CDR3. CDR1 and CDR2 (germline): SGHVS, FQNEAQ. With 4 bases removed from V and 7 bases from J, the gap between germline ends came to 13 bases. The CDR3 DNA sequence: TGTGCCAGCAGCTATTTGGGGGGAGGTGAAGCTTTCTTT. Its translation: CASSYLGGGEAFF. The full variable domain, in which reference TRBV7-8 and TRBJ1-1 provide the parts outside the CDR3, is GAGVSQSPRYKVAKRGQDVALRCDPISGHVSLFWYQQALGQGPEFLTYFQNEAQLDKSGLPSDRFFAERPEGSVSTLKIQRTQQEDSAVYLCASSYLGGGEAFFGQGTRLTVV.

This rearrangement joins TRBV5-1 to TRBJ2-1; the match to TRBD1 covers 8 bases. J was trimmed by 4 bases and V by 3 bases; bases with no gene match: 15. Per germline, CDR1 SGHRS and CDR2 YFSETQ. The CDR3 contains 18 residues. The CDR3 nucleotides are TGCGCCAGCAGCTATTACTCTCCCGCGACAGGGGCATACAATGAGCAGTTCTTC. As protein: CASSYYSPATGAYNEQFF.

The chain links TRBV30 to TRBJ1-1; possible D gene TRBD1, 5 bases. The CDR3 is 16 residues long. Trimming took off 3 bases at V and 0 bases at J, with 17 bases between the two ends. CDR1 GTSNPN and CDR2 SVGIG come from the germline V gene (reference sequence). The CDR3 DNA reads TGTGCCTGGAGGTGGGCAGGGAGAGGTATGAACACTGAAGCTTTCTTT. It is translated as CAWRWAGRGMNTEAFF.

This chain joins TRBV28 and TRBJ2-7; TRBD2 matches at 7 bases. The CDR3 extends over 15 amino acids. V lost 3 bases and J lost 3; bases outside the gene matches: 8. Per the germline V gene, CDR1 is MDHEN and CDR2 is SYDVKM. CDR3 in amino acids: CASSLTSLGYYEQYF. In DNA, the CDR3 is TGTGCCAGCAGTTTGACTAGCCTGGGGTACTACGAGCAGTACTTC.

This clone was observed a single time. V gene TRBV30 combines with J gene TRBJ1-4, with 7 bases lining up with TRBD1. The trim removed 2 bases at V and 5 bases at J, leaving 5 bases unmatched. Per the germline V gene, CDR1 is GTSNPN and CDR2 is SVGIG (reference sequence). This CDR3 is 14 amino acids long. The CDR3 coding sequence is TGTGCCTGGAGTACAGGGGACAGCAATGAAAAACTGTTTTTT. The encoded protein is CAWSTGDSNEKLFF.

V is TRBV3-1 (or the pseudogene TRBV3-2) and J is TRBJ2-7; 9 nucleotides align to TRBD1. Germline trimming cut 4 bases from V and 4 bases from J; bases unmatched to any gene: 11. Germline CDR1 LGHDT, CDR2 YNNKEL (reference sequence). This CDR3 is 16 amino acids long. CDR3 bases: TGTGCCAGCAGCCCCCCAGCCGGGACAGGGACTTACGAGCAGTACTTC. It is translated as CASSPPAGTGTYEQYF.

This sequence joins TRBV2 and TRBJ1-1; D possibly corresponds to TRBD1 (5 bases). V was trimmed by 3 bases and J by 4 bases, leaving 9 bases between them. The CDR3 loop spans 13 amino acids. Germline assignment: CDR1 SNHLY and CDR2 FYNNEI. CDR3 protein: CASSELRGTEAFF. The CDR3 bases are TGTGCCAGCAGTGAGTTGAGGGGCACTGAAGCTTTCTTT.

The V and J genes are TRBV12-3 or TRBV12-4 and TRBJ2-7; D unresolved. The CDR3 consists of 13 residues. V was cut by 3 bases and J by 5 bases, with 11 bases left in between. CDR3 protein: CASSFPADNEQYF. The CDR3 coding sequence is TGTGCCAGCAGTTTTCCGGCTGACAACGAGCAGTACTTC.

The rearrangement links TRBV7-2 to TRBJ2-7; perhaps TRBD1 as D (6 bases). V gave up 8 bases and J gave up 1 base, with 18 bases separating them. The CDR3 covers 15 residues. Germline V CDR1 and CDR2: SGHTA, FQGNSA. In DNA, the CDR3 is TGTGCCAGCTCCCGCAGGGGAGTCGGATCCTACGAGCAGTACTTC. This sequence encodes CASSRRGVGSYEQYF.

This clone was found once. V is TRBV29-1 and J is TRBJ2-2; D may be TRBD2 (5 bases). The ends were cut back, 3 bases at V and 5 bases at J, with 13 bases in the middle. The germline V gene has CDR1 SQVTM and CDR2 ANQGSEA. This CDR3 contains 14 residues. For the CDR3, the DNA is TGCAGCGTTGAGGCTTTCCGGGGAACCGGGGAGCTGTTTTTT. This sequence encodes CSVEAFRGTGELFF.

This chain joins TRBV28 and TRBJ1-1; D not resolved. The CDR3 loop spans 17 amino acids. CDR1 is MDHEN and CDR2 is SYDVKM in the germline V gene. Between the trimmed V and J ends, which lost 5 bases and 0 bases, there was a span of 19 bases. CDR3 protein: CASSQMGSGFMNTEAFF. The CDR3 DNA sequence: TGTGCCAGCAGTCAGATGGGGTCGGGATTTATGAACACTGAAGCTTTCTTT. The full variable domain, rest sourced from reference TRBV28 and TRBJ1-1, is DVKVTQSSRYLVKRTGEKVFLECVQDMDHENMFWYRQDPGLGLRLIYFSYDVKMKEKGDIPEGYSVSREKKERFSLILESASTNQTSMYLCASSQMGSGFMNTEAFFGQGTRLTVV.

The chain combines TRBV5-1 with TRBJ2-1; 9 bases are shared with TRBD2. Germline loops: CDR1 SGHRS, CDR2 YFSETQ. This CDR3 region has 15 residues. V lost 3 bases to trimming and J lost 5 bases; unmatched junction nucleotides: 6. The CDR3 DNA sequence: TGCGCCAGCAGCTGGGCGGGGGGGCATAACAATGAGCAGTTCTTC. As protein: CASSWAGGHNNEQFF. The complete variable domain, with remaining parts taken from reference TRBV5-1 and TRBJ2-1, reads KAGVTQTPRYLIKTRGQQVTLSCSPISGHRSVSWYQQTPGQGLQFLFEYFSETQRNKGNFPGRFSGRQFSNSRSEMNVSTLELGDSALYLCASSWAGGHNNEQFFGPGTRLTVL.

The chain employs TRBV11-2 and TRBJ2-5; perhaps TRBD1 as D (6 bases). The CDR3 contains 12 residues. Trimming removed 8 bases at V and 6 bases at J, with 13 bases between. Germline assignment: CDR1 SGHAT and CDR2 FQNNGV. CDR3 DNA: TGTGCCAGCTCGGCAGGGGCACAGACCCAGTACTTC. Translation gives CASSAGAQTQYF. The complete variable domain, with remaining parts taken from reference TRBV11-2 and TRBJ2-5, reads EAGVAQSPRYKIIEKRQSVAFWCNPISGHATLYWYQQILGQGPKLLIQFQNNGVVDDSQLPKDRFSAERLKGVDSTLKIQPAKLEDSAVYLCASSAGAQTQYFGPGTRLLVL.